This T cell receptor (beta chain) comes out of a study of PD-1 blockade in classical Hodgkin lymphoma. Study-wide findings and caveats: When set against healthy donors, newly diagnosed patients were reported to show lower baseline TCR diversity. Exclusion covered patients beginning nivolumab under 1 year post-ASCT. Diversity similar to that of newly diagnosed patients was seen at baseline in complete responders.

Profiled with immunoSEQ multiplex PCR; TCRdb holds only in-frame clones, not every one. The table has 11,000 to 15,000 clones, approximately 81% seen once. Indicated time point: cycle 4 day 1 (C4D1), after more than five weeks of nivolumab. All the patients suffered relapse after autologous stem cell transplantation, and brentuximab vedotin exposure differed. V lost 3 bases and J lost 3; bases outside the gene matches: 7. Germline V CDR1 and CDR2: SGDLS, YYNGEE. CDR3 length: 15 residues. This clone was found once. Its specificity is not known. This sequence joins TRBV9 and TRBJ2-3; TRBD1 matches 7 bases. The clonotype was recovered from a human donor with classical Hodgkin lymphoma. Sequences were derived from peripheral blood mononuclear cells (PBMCs), sampled before the fourth cycle of nivolumab. The CDR3 region is CASSARGTETDTQYF. The CDR3 nucleotides are TGTGCCAGCAGCGCGAGGGGGACAGAGACAGATACGCAGTATTTT.